The T cell receptor beta chain under discussion was sequenced for a study of OX40 agonist ivuxolimab in advanced cancers. Study-level background: Hepatocellular carcinoma, melanoma, renal cell or head and neck cancer affected the dose-escalation patients. Previous treatment with anti-PD-1, anti-PD-L1 or anti-CTLA-4 therapy was allowed; under 50% had received some. Study-wide results and limits: Among T cells, CD8+ cells averaged more expanded clones than CD4+ cells.

Clones were sequenced by immunoSEQ multiplex PCR, and TCRdb holds only the in-frame ones, with some missing. The sample lists about 98,000 clones; approximately 86% were seen once. The CDR3 covers 15 residues. Germline V gives CDR1 SEHNR, CDR2 FQNEAQ (reference sequence). Trimming left V 6 bases short and J 2 bases short, with 16 bases between. Patients were ineligible given autoimmune disease history or systemic immunosuppression. Note on this clone: Its antigen remains unknown.

Source: CD4+ or CD8+ T cells sorted from blood, taken in a trial of the OX40 agonist ivuxolimab. The rearrangement uses TRBV7-9 and TRBJ1-1, with a weak D call TRBD1 (5 bases). The clonotype was recovered from an adult with an advanced solid tumor such as melanoma, head and neck, liver or kidney cancer. The CDR3, as DNA: TGTGCCAGCAGGATGGGGGGGATGGCCAACACTGAAGCTTTCTTT. Translating gives CASRMGGMANTEAFF.